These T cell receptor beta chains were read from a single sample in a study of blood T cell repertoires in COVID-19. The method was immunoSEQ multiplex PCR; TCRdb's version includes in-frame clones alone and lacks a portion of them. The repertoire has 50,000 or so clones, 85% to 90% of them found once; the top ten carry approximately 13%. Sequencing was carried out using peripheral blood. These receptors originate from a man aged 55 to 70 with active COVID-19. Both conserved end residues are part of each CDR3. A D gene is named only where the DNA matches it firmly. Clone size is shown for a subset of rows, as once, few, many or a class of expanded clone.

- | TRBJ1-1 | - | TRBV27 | CASSLRTHTEAFF | TGTGCCAGCAGTTTAAGGACACACACTGAAGCTTTCTTT
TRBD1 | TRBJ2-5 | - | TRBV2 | CASSEAFTGVWGETQYF | TGTGCCAGCAGTGAAGCCTTTACAGGGGTCTGGGGGGAGACCCAGTACTTC
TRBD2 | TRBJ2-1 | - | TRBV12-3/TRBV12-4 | CASSLMAGGEQFF | TGTGCCAGCAGTTTAATGGCGGGAGGTGAGCAGTTCTTC
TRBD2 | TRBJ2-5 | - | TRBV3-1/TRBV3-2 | CASSLRGGHETQYF | TGTGCCAGCAGTCTCCGGGGGGGCCACGAGACCCAGTACTTC
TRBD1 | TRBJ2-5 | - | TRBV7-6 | CASSRGDRDQETQYF | TGTGCCAGCAGCCGCGGTGACAGGGACCAAGAGACCCAGTACTTC
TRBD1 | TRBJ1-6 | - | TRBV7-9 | CASSLGGTEGTLHF | TGTGCCAGCAGCTTAGGAGGGACAGAAGGGACCCTCCACTTT
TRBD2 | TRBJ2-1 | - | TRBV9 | CASSGDRGSGRPMSYNEQFF | TGTGCCAGCAGCGGGGATAGAGGTAGCGGGAGGCCCATGTCCTACAATGAGCAGTTCTTC
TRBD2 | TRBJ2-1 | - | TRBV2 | CASILWEGPVFYNEQFF | TGTGCCAGCATCCTTTGGGAGGGGCCCGTATTTTACAATGAGCAGTTCTTC
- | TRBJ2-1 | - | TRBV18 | CASSPASATYNEQFF | TGTGCCAGCTCACCAGCTAGCGCCACCTACAATGAGCAGTTCTTC
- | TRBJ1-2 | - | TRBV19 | CASSFRGGGGYTF | TGTGCCAGTAGTTTTCGGGGGGGCGGGGGCTACACCTTC
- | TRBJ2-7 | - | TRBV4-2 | CASSQGGGASYEQYF | TGTGCCAGCAGCCAAGGTGGGGGGGCCTCCTACGAGCAGTACTTC
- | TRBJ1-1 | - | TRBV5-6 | CATVLGGARTEAFF | TGTGCCACCGTATTGGGGGGGGCCAGAACTGAAGCTTTCTTT
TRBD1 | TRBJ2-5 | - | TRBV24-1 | CATSDPGGEETQYF | TGTGCCACCAGTGATCCAGGGGGCGAAGAGACCCAGTACTTC
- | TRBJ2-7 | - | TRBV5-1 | CASSLAAGSYEQYF | TGCGCCAGCAGCTTGGCCGCGGGCTCCTACGAGCAGTACTTC
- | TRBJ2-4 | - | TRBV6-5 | CASRREGRAKNIQYF | TGTGCCAGCAGGCGTGAGGGCAGGGCCAAAAACATTCAGTACTTC
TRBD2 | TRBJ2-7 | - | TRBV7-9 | CASSLKTGLVRAYEQYF | TGTGCCAGCAGCTTAAAAACAGGACTAGTGAGAGCCTACGAGCAGTACTTC
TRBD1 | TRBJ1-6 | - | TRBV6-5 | CASSYLQGAPLHF | TGTGCCAGCAGTTACTTACAGGGGGCACCCCTCCACTTT
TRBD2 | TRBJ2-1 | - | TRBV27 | CASSSHRTSGSMDEQFF | TGTGCCAGCAGTTCTCATCGAACTAGCGGGAGTATGGATGAGCAGTTCTTC
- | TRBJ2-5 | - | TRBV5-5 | CASSTFLSVPQETQYF | TGTGCCAGCAGCACGTTTCTTAGCGTACCCCAAGAGACCCAGTACTTC
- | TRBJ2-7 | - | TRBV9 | CASSVGGFLDSPSYEQYF | TGTGCCAGCAGCGTAGGGGGCTTTCTGGACAGTCCCTCCTACGAGCAGTACTTC
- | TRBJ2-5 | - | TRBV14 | CASSQSLRKAETQYF | TGTGCCAGCAGCCAAAGTCTCAGGAAAGCAGAGACCCAGTACTTC
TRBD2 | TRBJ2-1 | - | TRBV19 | CASSIGASGRSYNEQFF | TGTGCCAGTAGTATAGGAGCTAGCGGGAGGTCCTACAATGAGCAGTTCTTC
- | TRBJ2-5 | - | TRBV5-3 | CATPNTVTPETQYF | TGTGCCACTCCTAATACAGTGACCCCAGAGACCCAGTACTTC
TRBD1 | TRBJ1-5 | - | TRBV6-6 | CASRITGDSQPQHF | TGTGCCAGCAGGATAACAGGGGACAGTCAGCCCCAGCATTTT
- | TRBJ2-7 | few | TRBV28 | CASHPAARYEQYF | TGTGCCAGCCACCCAGCGGCCCGATACGAGCAGTACTTC
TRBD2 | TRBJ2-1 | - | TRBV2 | CASRYPGTSVNEQFF | TGTGCCAGCCGATATCCCGGGACTAGCGTCAATGAGCAGTTCTTC
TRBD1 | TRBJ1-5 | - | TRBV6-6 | CASRWTGGSNQPQHF | TGTGCCAGCAGGTGGACAGGGGGAAGCAATCAGCCCCAGCATTTT
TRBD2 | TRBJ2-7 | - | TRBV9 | CASSVAGLAQYEQYF | TGTGCCAGCAGCGTAGCCGGACTAGCGCAATACGAGCAGTACTTC
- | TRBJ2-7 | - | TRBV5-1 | CASSPGTGLYYEQYF | TGCGCCAGCAGCCCGGGTACAGGTTTGTACTACGAGCAGTACTTC
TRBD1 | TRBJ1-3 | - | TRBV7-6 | CASSDGQGPGNTIYF | TGTGCCAGCAGCGACGGACAGGGTCCTGGAAACACCATATATTTT
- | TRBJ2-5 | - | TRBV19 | CASSIEGETQYF | TGTGCCAGTAGTATCGAGGGCGAGACCCAGTACTTC
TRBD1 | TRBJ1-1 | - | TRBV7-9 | CASSGLRTGNTEAFF | TGTGCCAGCAGCGGGCTAAGGACAGGGAACACTGAAGCTTTCTTT
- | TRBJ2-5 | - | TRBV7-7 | CASSLGREWKETQYF | TGTGCTAGCAGCTTGGGCAGGGAATGGAAGGAGACCCAGTACTTC
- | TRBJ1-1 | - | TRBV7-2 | CASSQGAPSTEAFF | TGTGCCAGCAGCCAAGGGGCCCCATCGACTGAAGCTTTCTTT
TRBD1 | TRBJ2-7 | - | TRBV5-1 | CASSSGQGSTYEQYF | TGCGCCAGCAGCTCAGGACAGGGGAGTACCTACGAGCAGTACTTC
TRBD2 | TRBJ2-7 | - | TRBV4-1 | CASSQDLLASGNGEQYF | TGCGCCAGCAGCCAAGATCTGTTGGCTAGCGGGAATGGCGAGCAGTACTTC
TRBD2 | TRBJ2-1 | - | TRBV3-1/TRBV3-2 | CASSQVAGGSYNEQFF | TGTGCCAGCAGCCAAGTAGCGGGAGGGTCCTACAATGAGCAGTTCTTC
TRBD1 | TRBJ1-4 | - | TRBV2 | CASRIKTGGYEKLFF | TGTGCCAGCAGAATAAAGACAGGGGGCTATGAAAAACTGTTTTTT